One sample yielded the 8 T cell receptor beta chains listed below, sequenced in a study of T-cell memory formation after mild COVID-19. From the 5' RACE reads, TCRdb called clonotypes with MiXCR, one entry per CDR3 protein. The sample lists about 440,000 distinct CDR3 sequences, around 18% occurring once. Sequencing was done on a sample of PBMCs or a T cell subset sorted from them (not recorded which). These receptors originate from an adult woman who had mild COVID-19 (a few samples of this study predate the infection). Cell type and time point are not known.

V usage is TRBV7-6 and J usage is TRBJ2-3; D could derive from TRBD1 or TRBD2 (7 bases each). The CDR3 runs 17 residues. Looked up from germline, CDR1 is SGHVS and CDR2 is FNYEAQ. The V and J ends lost 5 bases and 0 bases respectively, with 18 bases between them. CDR3 nucleotide sequence: TGTGCCAGCAGCGAGCACAGGGGCGGGGGAAGCACAGATACGCAGTATTTT. Translation gives CASSEHRGGGSTDTQYF.

This clonotype was observed a few times. This chain uses TRBV24-1 with TRBJ2-1, with TRBD2 matching over 8 bases. V shed 0 bases and J 7 bases; nucleotides not matched to a gene: 7. The CDR3 is made up of 16 amino acids. Germline CDR1 reads KGHDR; CDR2 reads SFDVKD. For the CDR3, the DNA is TGTGCCACCAGTGATTTGTCGGCGGGGGGATGGAATGAGCAGTTCTTC. It codes for CATSDLSAGGWNEQFF.

In this sample, this clonotype turned up a few times. V gene TRBV5-1 combines with J gene TRBJ2-3; weak D call: TRBD2 (5 bases). The CDR3 length is 14 residues. The V and J ends lost 7 bases and 5 bases respectively, with 17 bases between them. CDR1 is SGHRS and CDR2 is YFSETQ in the germline V gene. The CDR3 DNA sequence: TGCGCCAGCTCTGGAGGTCGGTTGATAGATACGCAGTATTTT. Amino acids: CASSGGRLIDTQYF.

This clonotype was counted a single time. The chain carries TRBV20-1 and TRBJ1-3; tentatively, D is TRBD1 (5 bases). The CDR3 consists of 16 residues. Per the germline V gene, CDR1 is DFQATT and CDR2 is SNEGSKA (reference sequence). The V gene lost 6 bases and the J gene lost 3 bases, with 21 bases spanning the gap. The CDR3 DNA is TGCAGTGCGCTCGCCGGGCGGAGGGGATATGGAAACACCATATATTTT. The encoded protein is CSALAGRRGYGNTIYF.

This clonotype has more than one count but fewer than ten. The chain links TRBV15 to TRBJ2-1; D is perhaps TRBD1 (6 bases). CDR1 LNHNV and CDR2 YYDKDF come from the germline V gene (reference sequence). V lost 2 bases and J lost 0, with 8 bases in between. CDR3 size: 15 residues. The CDR3 DNA sequence: TGTGCCACCAGCAGACAGGGGAGCTCCTACAATGAGCAGTTCTTC. Translation gives CATSRQGSSYNEQFF.

This clonotype was counted ten times or more. This sequence joins TRBV7-3 and TRBJ2-1; D unresolved. The ends were cut back, 2 bases at V and 0 bases at J, with 8 bases in the middle. This CDR3 region has 15 residues. Germline loops: CDR1 SGHTA, CDR2 FQGTGA. The CDR3 loop reads CASSLRGSSYNEQFF. CDR3 DNA: TGTGCCAGCAGCTTACGAGGAAGCTCCTACAATGAGCAGTTCTTC.

The chain links TRBV19 to TRBJ1-2; D is perhaps TRBD1 (6 bases). V was cut by 6 bases and J by 2 bases, with 19 bases left in between. This CDR3 comprises 16 residues. Germline V gene lookup returns CDR1 LNHDA and CDR2 SQIVND (reference sequence). DNA for the CDR3: TGTGCCAGTAGGCGGACAGTAACTACAGGCAACTATGGCTACACCTTC. Its protein is CASRRTVTTGNYGYTF.

This clonotype showed up just a few times. The rearrangement links TRBV7-9 to TRBJ1-4; D remains ambiguous. The CDR3 runs 13 residues. Trimming stripped 3 bases from V and 7 bases from J, with 9 bases between. Per germline, CDR1 SEHNR and CDR2 FQNEAQ (reference sequence). The CDR3: CASSFLASEKLFF. DNA for the CDR3: TGTGCCAGCAGCTTTCTGGCAAGTGAAAAACTGTTTTTT.